This entry is about one T cell receptor (beta chain). This sample is part of a study of cytomegalovirus exposure and HLA in healthy donors. Sequencing used immunoSEQ multiplex PCR; TCRdb keeps in-frame clones, though not all of them. The table has approximately 260,000 clones, approximately 83% seen once. The CDR3 is made up of 18 amino acids. Germline V gives CDR1 LNHDA, CDR2 SQIVND (reference sequence). V shed 5 bases and J 4 bases; nucleotides not matched to a gene: 14. The specimen was PBMCs. The sequence was obtained from a woman aged 25 to 39 in good health and CMV-seropositive. The rearrangement uses TRBV19 and TRBJ1-2; the match to TRBD1 covers 12 bases. CDR3 sequence reads: CASSLAGTGGTEGYGYTF. In DNA form, the CDR3 reads TGTGCCAGTAGTCTCGCCGGGACAGGGGGCACGGAGGGCTATGGCTACACCTTC.